This T cell receptor beta chain was sequenced for a study of blood T cell repertoires in COVID-19. This CDR3 spans 13 amino acids. V shed 2 bases and J shed 5 bases, with 6 bases lying between them. CDR1 MNHEY and CDR2 SVGAGI come from the germline V gene. Clones were read by immunoSEQ multiplex PCR, and TCRdb kept only the in-frame ones, dropping some. This sample has 300,000 or so clones, with around nine tenths found just once. This clone was seen just once. This sequence joins TRBV6-5 and TRBJ2-2; D gene ambiguous. Sequenced input: PBMCs or T cells enriched from blood (not recorded which). The origin of this receptor is a woman under 40 who had recovered from COVID-19. The chain's CDR3 is CASSYLRTGELFF. The CDR3 bases are TGTGCCAGCAGTTACCTCAGGACCGGGGAGCTGTTTTTT.